This T cell receptor beta chain came from a study of human T cells and chemical hapten exposure. The time point here: pre-sensitization, week 0. Treatment described: therapeutic diphenylcyclopropenone sensitization with weekly scalp DPC. Germline lookup yields CDR1 SGHTA and CDR2 FQGNSA. CDR3 size: 16 residues. After removal of 5 bases from V and 7 bases from J, the junction contained 11 bases not matched to a gene. TCRdb reanalysed the RACE reads using MiXCR and keeps one entry per CDR3 protein. The profile shows some 74,000 distinct CDR3 sequences, around 15% of them singletons. The source was whole blood, collected in connection with sensitization to the hapten diphenylcyclopropenone (DPC). The chain links TRBV7-2 to TRBJ2-7; 13 bases are shared with TRBD2. This receptor was identified in a woman between 50 and 59 years old with alopecia areata. Some clones in this sample may be carry-over from other donors' samples. The CDR3 sequence is CASSLYGTSGMEEQYF. Written as DNA, the CDR3 is TGTGCCAGCAGCCTCTACGGGACTAGCGGGATGGAGGAGCAGTACTTC.